These T cell receptor beta chains were read from a single sample in a study of CD8 T cells in Susac syndrome. TCRdb re-called the immunoSEQ multiplex PCR reads with MiXCR, one entry per CDR3 protein. The sample lists 150,000 or so distinct CDR3 sequences; over 85% were seen once. The sequencing input was CD4+ T cells from PBMCs. The receptors stem from a human donor in good health. CDR3s include the opening cysteine and the closing phenylalanine or tryptophan. The D gene is left open where the match is weak. Part of the rows lack a size; the others show once, few, many or a class for expanded clones.

D,J,V,size,DNA,CDR3
NA,TRBJ2-2,TRBV20-1,once,TGCAGTGCAAATATACAGGAAACCGGGGAGCTGTTTTTT,CSANIQETGELFF
TRBD2,TRBJ2-3,TRBV19,NA,TGTGCCAGTAGGACCGCCGGGACTAGCGGCACAGATACGCAGTATTTT,CASRTAGTSGTDTQYF
NA,TRBJ2-5,TRBV2,NA,TGTGCCAGCAGGGAAACCCCGTCCATGAGGACCCAGTACTTC,CASRETPSMRTQYF
TRBD1,TRBJ2-2,TRBV5-6,NA,TGTGCCAGCAGCCCCCTTGACCCCGACAGGGCCACCGGGGAGCTGTTTTTT,CASSPLDPDRATGELFF
NA,TRBJ2-5,TRBV5-6,once,TGTGCCAGCAGCCCGAGGGTCGATGGAGAGACCCAGTACTTC,CASSPRVDGETQYF
TRBD1,TRBJ1-1,TRBV3-1,NA,TGTGCCAGCAGCCCAAGACAGGGGATCACTGAAGCTTTCTTT,CASSPRQGITEAFF
NA,TRBJ1-5,TRBV6-5,NA,TGTGCCAGCAGTTCGGTAGGAAAATTAGCCCAGCATTTT,CASSSVGKLAQHF
NA,TRBJ2-5,TRBV10-3,NA,TGTGCCGCCTCCCCGGGTCCCCTTAATCAAGAGACCCAGTACTTC,CAASPGPLNQETQYF
NA,TRBJ1-1,TRBV20-1,NA,TGCAGTGCTAGCCGCAGGGGCACTGAAGCTTTCTTT,CSASRRGTEAFF
NA,TRBJ1-1,TRBV11-2,NA,TGTGCCAGCAGCTTATGGTTAAGTTGGGACTCCAACACTGAAGCTTTCTTT,CASSLWLSWDSNTEAFF
NA,TRBJ2-1,TRBV11-2,NA,TGTGCCAGCAGCTTATCGTCCGATTACAATGAGCAGTTCTTC,CASSLSSDYNEQFF
TRBD1,TRBJ2-7,TRBV11-1,NA,TGTGCCAGCAGCTCACAGGGGCAGTCCTACGAGCAGTACTTC,CASSSQGQSYEQYF